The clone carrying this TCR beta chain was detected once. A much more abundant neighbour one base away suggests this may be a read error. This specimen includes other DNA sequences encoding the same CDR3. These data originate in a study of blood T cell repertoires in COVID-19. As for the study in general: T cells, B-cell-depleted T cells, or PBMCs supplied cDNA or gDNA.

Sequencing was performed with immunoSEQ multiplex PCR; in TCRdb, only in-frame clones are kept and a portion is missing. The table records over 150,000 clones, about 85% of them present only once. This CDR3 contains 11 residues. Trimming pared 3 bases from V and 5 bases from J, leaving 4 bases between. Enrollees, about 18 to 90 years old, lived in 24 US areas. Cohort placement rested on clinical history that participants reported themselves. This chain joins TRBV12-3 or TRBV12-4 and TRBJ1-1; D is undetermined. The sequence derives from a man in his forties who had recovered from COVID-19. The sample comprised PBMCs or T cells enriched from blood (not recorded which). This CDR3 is CASSFGTEAFF. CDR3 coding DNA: TGTGCCAGCAGTTTCGGTACTGAAGCTTTCTTT.